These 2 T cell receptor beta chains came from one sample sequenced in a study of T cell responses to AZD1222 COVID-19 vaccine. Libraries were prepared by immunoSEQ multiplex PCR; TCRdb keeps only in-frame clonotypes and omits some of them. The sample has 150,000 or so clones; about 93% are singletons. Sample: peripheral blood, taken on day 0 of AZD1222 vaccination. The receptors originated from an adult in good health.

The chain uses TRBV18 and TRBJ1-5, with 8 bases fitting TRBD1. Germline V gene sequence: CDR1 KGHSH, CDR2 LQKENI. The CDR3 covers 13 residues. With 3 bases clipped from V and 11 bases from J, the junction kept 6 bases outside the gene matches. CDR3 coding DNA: TGTGCCAGCTCACCCGGACAGGGAAGGACCCAGCATTTT. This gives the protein CASSPGQGRTQHF.

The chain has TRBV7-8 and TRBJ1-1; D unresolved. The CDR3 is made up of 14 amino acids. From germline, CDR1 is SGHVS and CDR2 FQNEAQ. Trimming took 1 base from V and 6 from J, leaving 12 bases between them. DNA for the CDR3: TGTGCCAGCAGCTTAGAGGGTGTAAGGGCTGAAGCTTTCTTT. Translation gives CASSLEGVRAEAFF. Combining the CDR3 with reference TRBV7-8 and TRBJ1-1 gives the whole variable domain GAGVSQSPRYKVAKRGQDVALRCDPISGHVSLFWYQQALGQGPEFLTYFQNEAQLDKSGLPSDRFFAERPEGSVSTLKIQRTQQEDSAVYLCASSLEGVRAEAFFGQGTRLTVV.